This is a list of T cell receptor beta chains from one sample in a study of cytomegalovirus exposure and HLA in healthy donors. Only in-frame clones appear in the TCRdb table, and some are missing; sequencing was by immunoSEQ multiplex PCR. The sample has under 150,000 clones, 81% seen once. Sequencing used PBMCs. Every receptor here comes from a man aged 18 to 30 in good health and CMV-seronegative. Each CDR3 is given with its conserved first and last residue. The order of the fields is clone size, J gene, D gene, V gene, CDR3 DNA, CDR3 protein. D genes are given only for firm matches. Only part of the rows carry a size: once, few, many, or a class if the clone is expanded.

>NA|TRBJ1-1|NA|TRBV30
TGTGCCTGGAGATGGGGGGAGGGAGCTTTCTTT
CAWRWGEGAFF
>NA|TRBJ2-7|TRBD1|TRBV29-1
TGCAGCGCCCGGAAGGGACAGGACCCCTCCTACGAGCAGTACTTC
CSARKGQDPSYEQYF
>NA|TRBJ2-3|TRBD2|TRBV4-2
TGTGCCAGCAGCCAAACTAGCGGGGGGCCAGATACGCAGTATTTT
CASSQTSGGPDTQYF
>NA|TRBJ2-1|NA|TRBV6-1
TGTGCCAGCAGTGAAGATGCGGGGGCCTGGGATGAGCAGTTCTTC
CASSEDAGAWDEQFF
>NA|TRBJ2-5|TRBD2|TRBV28
TGTGCCAGCGCTGATTGGGGGGGATTAGAGACCCAGTACTTC
CASADWGGLETQYF
>NA|TRBJ1-6|TRBD1|TRBV19
TGTGCCATTATCCCGACAGGGCCCCTGAGGTGGTCACCCCTCCACTTT
CAIIPTGPLRWSPLHF
>once|TRBJ1-2|TRBD1|TRBV29-1
TGCAGCGTGAACAGGGGCGGCTACACCTTC
CSVNRGGYTF
>NA|TRBJ1-6|TRBD1|TRBV27
TGTGCCAGCAGTGCCTCCCGGGACAGGGGGCGAGGTTCCTATAATTCACCCCTCCACTTT
CASSASRDRGRGSYNSPLHF
>NA|TRBJ2-5|TRBD2|TRBV4-2
TGTGCCAGCAGCCAAGTGGACGGGGGGCAAGAGACCCAGTACTTC
CASSQVDGGQETQYF
>once|TRBJ2-5|TRBD1|TRBV15
TGTGCCACCAGCAGGGGACAGCAAGAGACCCAGTACTTC
CATSRGQQETQYF
>NA|TRBJ2-5|TRBD2|TRBV7-8
TGTGCCAGCAGCCCCCGGAGCGGGGGTGCTTTGGAGACCCAGTACTTC
CASSPRSGGALETQYF
>NA|TRBJ1-1|NA|TRBV6-5
TGTGCCAGCAGTAGACCAGGGGACACTGAAGCTTTCTTT
CASSRPGDTEAFF
>NA|TRBJ2-7|TRBD2|TRBV27
TGTGCCAGCAATCCTAGCGGCGCCATCTCCTACGAGCAGTACTTC
CASNPSGAISYEQYF
>NA|TRBJ1-1|NA|TRBV7-2
TGTGCCAGCAGTCTACAGGAATTGAACACTGAAGCTTTCTTT
CASSLQELNTEAFF
>NA|TRBJ2-1|TRBD1|TRBV19
TGTGCCAGTAGTAGAGACAGGGGTACCAATGAGCAGTTCTTC
CASSRDRGTNEQFF
>medium-sized|TRBJ2-3|TRBD2|TRBV6-4
TGTGCCAGCAGTGACTCGACTAGCGGGGGGGCAGATACGCAGTATTTT
CASSDSTSGGADTQYF
>NA|TRBJ1-2|TRBD1|TRBV5-5
TGTGCCAGCAGCTCGGCGGGACAGCGGATCCGTGGCTACACCTTC
CASSSAGQRIRGYTF
>NA|TRBJ2-7|NA|TRBV13
TGTGCCAGCAGCTGGGAGCTCTCGGTCGAGCAGTACTTC
CASSWELSVEQYF
>NA|TRBJ1-6|NA|TRBV15
TGTGCCACGGCGTCGGGGAATGATTCACCCCTCCACTTT
CATASGNDSPLHF
>few|TRBJ2-1|TRBD2|TRBV5-6
TGTGCCAGCAGCTTTAGGTTAGCGGGAAGCATGCGAGCGGATGAGCAGTTCTTC
CASSFRLAGSMRADEQFF
>NA|TRBJ1-2|TRBD1|TRBV25-1
TGTGCCAGCAACTCTAAGGAGGGACAGGGGGAGTTCTATGGCTACACCTTC
CASNSKEGQGEFYGYTF
>once|TRBJ1-4|NA|TRBV4-3
TGCGCCAGCAGCCAAGAAGGCGGGCGGGGAGGGGAAAAACTGTTTTTT
CASSQEGGRGGEKLFF
>NA|TRBJ2-3|NA|TRBV10-2
TGCGCCAGCAGTGATATCTACCCGGACGCGGGGGCCAAAGATACGCAGTATTTT
CASSDIYPDAGAKDTQYF
>once|TRBJ2-7|NA|TRBV2
TGTGCCAGCAGTCCCACTAACAAGTACGAGCAGTACTTC
CASSPTNKYEQYF
>once|TRBJ2-1|TRBD2|TRBV5-1
TGCGCCAGCAGCTTGGTGTCTAGCGGGGGAGGGGATGAGCAGTTCTTC
CASSLVSSGGGDEQFF
>NA|TRBJ1-1|NA|TRBV28
TGTGCCAGCAGTTTACAGGGAACGAACACTGAAGCTTTCTTT
CASSLQGTNTEAFF
>NA|TRBJ1-6|NA|TRBV5-6
TGTGCCAGCAGCTCAACAGGGTACTCACCCCTCCACTTT
CASSSTGYSPLHF
>NA|TRBJ2-7|NA|TRBV28
TGTGCCAGCAGTTTGGGCCAGTCCTACGAGCAGTACTTC
CASSLGQSYEQYF
>NA|TRBJ1-5|NA|TRBV7-2
TGTGCCAGCAGCACCGCGCCGGGTTATAGCAATCAGCCCCAGCATTTT
CASSTAPGYSNQPQHF
>NA|TRBJ2-1|TRBD1|TRBV19
TGTGCCAGTAGTATAAACAGGGGGCCGAATGAGCAGTTCTTC
CASSINRGPNEQFF
>NA|TRBJ1-2|TRBD1|TRBV30
TGTGCCTGGAGTGTAGAGGACAGGGGCTATGGCTACACCTTC
CAWSVEDRGYGYTF